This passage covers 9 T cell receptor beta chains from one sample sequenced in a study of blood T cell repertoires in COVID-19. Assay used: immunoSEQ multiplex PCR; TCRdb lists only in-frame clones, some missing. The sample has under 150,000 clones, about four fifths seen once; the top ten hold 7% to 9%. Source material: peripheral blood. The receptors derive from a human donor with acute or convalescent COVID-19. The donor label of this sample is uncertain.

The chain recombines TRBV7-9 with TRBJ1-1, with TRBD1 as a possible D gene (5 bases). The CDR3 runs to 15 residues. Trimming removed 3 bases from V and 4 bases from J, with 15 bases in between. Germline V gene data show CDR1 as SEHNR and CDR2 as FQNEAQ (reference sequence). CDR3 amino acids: CASSFRRVDTTEAFF. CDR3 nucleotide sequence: TGTGCCAGCAGCTTTAGGAGGGTGGACACCACTGAAGCTTTCTTT.

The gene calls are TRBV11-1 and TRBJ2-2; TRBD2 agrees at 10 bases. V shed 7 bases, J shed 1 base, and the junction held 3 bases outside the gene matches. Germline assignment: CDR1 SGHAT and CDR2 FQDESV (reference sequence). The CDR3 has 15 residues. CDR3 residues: CASTRTSGNTGELFF. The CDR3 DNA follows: TGTGCCAGCACCCGGACTAGCGGGAACACCGGGGAGCTGTTTTTT.

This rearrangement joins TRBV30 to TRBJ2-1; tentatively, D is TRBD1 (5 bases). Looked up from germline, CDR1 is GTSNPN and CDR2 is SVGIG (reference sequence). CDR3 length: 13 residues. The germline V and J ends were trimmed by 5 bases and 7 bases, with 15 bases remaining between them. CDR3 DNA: TGTGCCTGGGGGGCCAGCCTAGTGAATGAGCAGTTCTTC. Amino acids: CAWGASLVNEQFF.

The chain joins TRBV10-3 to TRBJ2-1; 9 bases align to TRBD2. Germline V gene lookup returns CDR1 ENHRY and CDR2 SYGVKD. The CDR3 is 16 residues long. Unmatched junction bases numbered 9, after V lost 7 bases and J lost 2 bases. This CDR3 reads CAITSFPSGTYNEQFF. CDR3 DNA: TGTGCCATCACCTCTTTCCCTAGCGGGACCTACAATGAGCAGTTCTTC.

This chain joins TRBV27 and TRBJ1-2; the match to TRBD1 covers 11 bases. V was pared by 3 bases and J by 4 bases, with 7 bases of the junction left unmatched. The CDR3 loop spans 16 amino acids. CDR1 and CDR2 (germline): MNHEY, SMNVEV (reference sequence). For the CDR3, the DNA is TGTGCCAGCAGTTTGGCCGGACAGGGGGCTAGCTATGGCTACACCTTC. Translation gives CASSLAGQGASYGYTF.

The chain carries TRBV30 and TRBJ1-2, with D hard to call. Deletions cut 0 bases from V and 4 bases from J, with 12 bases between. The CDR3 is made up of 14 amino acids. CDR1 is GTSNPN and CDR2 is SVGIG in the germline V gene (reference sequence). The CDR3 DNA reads TGTGCCTGGAGTGTCCCTGGGCAGATCTATGGCTACACCTTC. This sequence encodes CAWSVPGQIYGYTF.

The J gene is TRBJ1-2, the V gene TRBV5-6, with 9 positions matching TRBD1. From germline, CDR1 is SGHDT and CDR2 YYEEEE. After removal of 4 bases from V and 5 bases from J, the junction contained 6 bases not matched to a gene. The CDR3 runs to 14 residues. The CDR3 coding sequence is TGTGCCAGCAGCCAACAGGGGGCGGGATATGGCTACACCTTC. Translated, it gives CASSQQGAGYGYTF.

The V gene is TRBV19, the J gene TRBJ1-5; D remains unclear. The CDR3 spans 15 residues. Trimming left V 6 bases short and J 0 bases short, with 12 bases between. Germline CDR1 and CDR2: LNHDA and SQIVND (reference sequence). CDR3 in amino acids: CASSPGGFSNQPQHF. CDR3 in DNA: TGTGCCAGTAGCCCCGGAGGGTTTAGCAATCAGCCCCAGCATTTT.

This CDR3 reads CASSIVGARDSEAFF. The CDR3 DNA is TGTGCCAGTAGTATAGTTGGAGCTAGGGACTCCGAAGCTTTCTTT. The chain combines TRBV19 with TRBJ1-1; weak D call: TRBD1 (5 bases). The V gene's germline CDR1 is LNHDA and CDR2 SQIVND (reference sequence). V lost 1 base to trimming and J lost 8 bases, with 17 bases between them. The CDR3 has 15 amino acids.